These T cell receptor beta chains were read from a single sample in a study of OX40 agonist ivuxolimab in advanced cancers. The table came from immunoSEQ multiplex PCR; TCRdb's copy has only in-frame clones and leaves some out. In the table there are around 70,000 clones, about 85% of which are singletons. Specimen: CD4+ or CD8+ T cells sorted from blood, collected in a trial of the OX40 agonist ivuxolimab. These receptors originate from an adult with an advanced solid tumor such as melanoma, head and neck, liver or kidney cancer. The CDR3 runs from the conserved cysteine through the conserved F or W.

j_gene: TRBJ2-1; v_gene: TRBV30; CDR3aa: CAWSRANEQFF
j_gene: TRBJ2-7; v_gene: TRBV21-1; CDR3aa: CASSTLYTGQATYEQYF
j_gene: TRBJ1-1; v_gene: TRBV18; CDR3aa: CASSPQGWAFF
j_gene: TRBJ1-5; v_gene: TRBV7-2; CDR3aa: CASSSHRGNQPQHF
j_gene: TRBJ2-2; v_gene: TRBV9; CDR3aa: CASSPRGLAGVTGELFF
j_gene: TRBJ2-2; v_gene: TRBV2; CDR3aa: CASSAEFNGELFF
j_gene: TRBJ2-4; v_gene: TRBV28; CDR3aa: CASSFKYRPIIAKNIQYF
j_gene: TRBJ1-3; v_gene: TRBV28; CDR3aa: CASSTNPGNTIYF
j_gene: TRBJ2-7; v_gene: TRBV6-1; CDR3aa: CASSSYTTRYEQYF
j_gene: TRBJ2-3; v_gene: TRBV9; CDR3aa: CASSRFTDTQYF
j_gene: TRBJ1-2; v_gene: TRBV19; CDR3aa: CASTDLNYGYTF
j_gene: TRBJ2-7; v_gene: TRBV6-5; CDR3aa: CASSPTLASYEQYF
j_gene: TRBJ1-3; v_gene: TRBV18; CDR3aa: CASSLAGTGNTIYF
j_gene: TRBJ2-1; v_gene: TRBV5-4; CDR3aa: CASSPPAGAPNEQFF
j_gene: TRBJ1-2; v_gene: TRBV9; CDR3aa: CASSVDTESDYGYTF
j_gene: TRBJ2-1; v_gene: TRBV28; CDR3aa: CASKGGHEQFF
j_gene: TRBJ2-3; v_gene: TRBV27; CDR3aa: CASETPHRPRGPNTQYF
j_gene: TRBJ2-3; v_gene: TRBV5-1; CDR3aa: CASSLPDRPSTDTQYF
j_gene: TRBJ1-2; v_gene: TRBV9; CDR3aa: CASSVAQGGYTF